Shown below are 7 T cell receptor beta chains from a single sample sequenced in a study of shared clonotypes between healthy human individuals. This table comes from immunoSEQ multiplex PCR, and its TCRdb copy is limited to in-frame clones, with some not included. Here the sample spans some 2,100,000 clones, around 93% being singletons. Terminally differentiated effector memory CD45RA+ cells were left out of the naive CD8 fraction, which was CD45RO-negative and positively selected for CCR7. The sample taken for sequencing was naive CD8+ T cells from PBMCs. Receptors were obtained from a man aged 18 to 30 in good health. Some clones in this sample may be carry-over from other donors' samples.

The chain joins TRBV7-9 to TRBJ2-7; D is possibly TRBD1 (5 bases). Germline V gene lookup returns CDR1 SEHNR and CDR2 FQNEAQ (reference sequence). The length of the CDR3 is 15 residues. With 3 bases removed from V and 6 bases from J, the gap between germline ends came to 18 bases. The DNA for the CDR3 is TGTGCCAGCAGCTTGGAAGGGGCGAATCCTGCCGAGCAGTACTTC. Protein sequence: CASSLEGANPAEQYF.

The genes are TRBV18 and TRBJ1-5; D not certain. CDR3 size: 17 residues. V was cut by 10 bases and J by 4 bases, with 26 bases left in between. The germline CDR1 and CDR2 sequences are KGHSH and LQKENI. The CDR3 reads CATPGGGLQFSNQPQHF. CDR3 DNA sequence: TGTGCCACCCCCGGAGGAGGGCTCCAATTCTCTAATCAGCCCCAGCATTTT.

This rearrangement joins TRBV27 to TRBJ1-6; no firm D call. The CDR3 sequence is 12 residues long. The germline V and J ends were trimmed by 7 bases and 7 bases, with 8 bases remaining between them. CDR1 and CDR2 (germline): MNHEY, SMNVEV (reference sequence). In DNA form, the CDR3 reads TGTGCCAGCATGGGCCAGAATTCACCCCTCCACTTT. This gives the protein CASMGQNSPLHF.

The rearrangement uses TRBV10-3 and TRBJ2-1, with D tentatively TRBD1 (9 bases). Trimming took 3 bases from V and 7 from J, leaving 31 bases between them. The V gene's germline CDR1 is ENHRY and CDR2 SYGVKD. The CDR3 runs to 20 residues. CDR3 in amino acids: CAISEFWDRAAGAGVNEQFF. In DNA, the CDR3 is TGTGCCATCAGTGAATTCTGGGACAGGGCAGCGGGGGCTGGGGTAAATGAGCAGTTCTTC.

Here the CDR3 reads CASSYSIGDEQYF. Here the CDR3 DNA reads TGTGCCAGCAGTTACTCGATCGGGGACGAGCAGTACTTC. The chain employs TRBV6-6 and TRBJ2-5, with a possible D match to TRBD2 (5 bases). The J call may be faulty, since TRBJ2-7 better matches the DNA end. In germline, CDR1 is MNHNY, CDR2 SVGAGI (reference sequence). The CDR3 is 13 residues long.

The V call is TRBV27, the J call TRBJ2-1; 10 positions agree with TRBD2. J lost 4 bases, V lost 7 bases, and 10 bases had no gene match. The CDR3 totals 16 residues. Germline CDR1 and CDR2: MNHEY and SMNVEV (reference sequence). The CDR3 spells CASTELAGNHYNEQFF. The DNA of the CDR3 is TGTGCCAGCACCGAACTAGCGGGAAATCATTACAATGAGCAGTTCTTC.

The gene calls are TRBV29-1 and TRBJ2-1; no clear D gene. CDR3 size: 16 residues. Germline-derived CDR1 and CDR2 are SQVTM and ANQGSEA. V was shortened by 0 bases and J by 8 bases, with 20 bases between the two germline ends. The CDR3 sequence: CSVEDPRVGPSDEQFF. DNA of the CDR3: TGCAGCGTTGAAGACCCTAGGGTCGGGCCATCGGATGAGCAGTTCTTC.